This TCR beta chain was recovered during a study of T cells expressing NK-cell markers. Study-wide context: Obtained from sorted CD3+CD56+NKG2C+, CD3+CD56+NKG2C- and CD3+CD56-NKG2C+ T cells were the TCR beta repertoires. HCMV serostatus: seven of eight sequenced donors positive, one negative.

It was by 5'RACE template switching with UMIs that TCR beta cDNA was made. From the 5' RACE reads, TCRdb lists one entry per CDR3 protein and no DNA. The data include 400,000 to 450,000 distinct CDR3 sequences; the top ten clones carry more than 7%. Study-wide results and caveats: The study did not resolve the HCMV specificity of expanded NKG2C+ T cell clones.

Germline loops: CDR1 LNHNV, CDR2 YYDKDF (reference sequence). This CDR3 spans 14 amino acids. A remark on this clonotype: What it binds is not known.

The sequenced material came from blood T cells: a sorted CD56 or NKG2C T cell subset, CD4+ or CD8+ T cells, or bulk PBMC T cells (not recorded which). This clonotype was sampled from a woman between 18 and 70 years old in good health. The rearrangement joins TRBV15 to TRBJ2-5. The CDR3 reads CATSREGNQETQYF.